This is a list of T cell receptor beta chains from one sample in a study of cytomegalovirus exposure and HLA in healthy donors. Produced via immunoSEQ multiplex PCR; TCRdb's table is partial and in-frame only. The profile shows 120,000 or so clones, 75% to 85% of them singletons. What was sequenced was PBMCs. These receptors were taken from a man aged 40-50 years in good health and CMV-seronegative. CDR3s include the opening cysteine and the closing phenylalanine or tryptophan. A D gene is named only where the DNA matches it firmly. Only some rows state a clone size, as once, few, many or a class for expanded clones.

J	V	D	size	CDR3	DNA
TRBJ2-5	TRBV7-2	TRBD2	.	CASSLVALAGFQETQYF	TGTGCCAGCAGCTTAGTAGCACTAGCGGGGTTCCAAGAGACCCAGTACTTC
TRBJ2-1	TRBV2	.	.	CASSSGNYNEQFF	TGTGCCAGCAGTAGCGGAAATTACAATGAGCAGTTCTTC
TRBJ1-4	TRBV27	.	.	CASSLVAPATNEKLFF	TGTGCCAGCAGTTTAGTCGCGCCTGCAACTAATGAAAAACTGTTTTTT
TRBJ1-3	TRBV6-7	.	.	CASSYSRGLATGNTIYF	TGTGCCAGCAGTTACTCCCGGGGCCTAGCGACGGGAAACACCATATATTTT
TRBJ1-2	TRBV28	TRBD1	once	CASSSGTGDVGYYGYTF	TGTGCCAGCAGTTCCGGGACAGGGGATGTTGGTTACTATGGCTACACCTTC
TRBJ2-3	TRBV28	TRBD1	.	CASSLGTGSQYF	TGTGCCAGCAGTTTAGGGACAGGTTCGCAGTATTTT
TRBJ2-1	TRBV19	TRBD2	once	CASSDPTSGRIRGEQFF	TGTGCCAGTTCGGACCCGACTAGCGGGAGGATTAGAGGTGAGCAGTTCTTC
TRBJ1-1	TRBV11-1	TRBD1	.	CASSPMTGSYRTEAFF	TGTGCCAGCAGCCCTATGACAGGGTCGTATCGGACTGAAGCTTTCTTT
TRBJ1-2	TRBV28	TRBD1	.	CASTQLGQGTGYTF	TGTGCCAGCACTCAACTGGGACAGGGGACAGGCTACACCTTC
TRBJ1-1	TRBV19	.	few	CASSSSGNTEAFF	TGTGCCAGTAGCTCGTCAGGGAACACTGAAGCTTTCTTT
TRBJ1-5	TRBV27	.	.	CASSPYGNQPQHF	TGTGCCAGCAGTCCCTATGGCAATCAGCCCCAGCATTTT
TRBJ2-7	TRBV10-3	.	.	CAISRFQGFYEQYF	TGTGCCATCTCCCGCTTTCAGGGATTCTACGAGCAGTACTTC
TRBJ2-3	TRBV29-1	TRBD2	.	CSVAGDLTDTQYF	TGCAGCGTAGCGGGGGATCTCACAGATACGCAGTATTTT